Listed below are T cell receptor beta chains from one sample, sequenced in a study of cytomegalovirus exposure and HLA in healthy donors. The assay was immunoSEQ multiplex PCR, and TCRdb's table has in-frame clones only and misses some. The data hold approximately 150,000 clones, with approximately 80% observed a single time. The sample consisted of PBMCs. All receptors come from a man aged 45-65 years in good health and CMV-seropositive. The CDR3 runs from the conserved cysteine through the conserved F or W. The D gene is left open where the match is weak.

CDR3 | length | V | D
CASSFPLTSGRRNEQFF | 17 | TRBV7-9 | TRBD2
CASSPGGQPQHF | 12 | TRBV19 | .
CASRTSTNQYF | 11 | TRBV28 | TRBD2
CASSLIGSGSSYEQYF | 16 | TRBV5-8 | TRBD2
CASSQDPGSSYEQYF | 15 | TRBV5-4 | .
CASSPPGTGFIGAFF | 15 | TRBV28 | TRBD1
CASSLIPRRGSGGYTF | 16 | TRBV11-2 | .
CAIVTGGSGFGGYTF | 15 | TRBV28 | TRBD1
CASSRYDRGSYEQYF | 15 | TRBV16 | .
CASSQDTVGTGELFF | 15 | TRBV14 | .
CASSPGLGPAYEQYF | 15 | TRBV4-3 | TRBD2
CASSDILEIVTF | 12 | TRBV5-4 | .
CAWSVGTGVVGYTF | 14 | TRBV30 | TRBD1
CASSDLIPGGLDEQYF | 16 | TRBV6-1 | TRBD2
CASSLVGMDGGLFF | 14 | TRBV5-6 | .
CASSVAEGSYEQYF | 14 | TRBV9 | .
CATSGMRNTGELFF | 14 | TRBV10-3 | .
CASSLAGLSTDTQYF | 15 | TRBV7-2 | TRBD2
CASKGVGNTGELFF | 14 | TRBV4-2 | .
CASRGTGGSNEKLFF | 15 | TRBV2 | TRBD1
CASEDRNSNQPQHF | 14 | TRBV28 | .
CASSLGLYEAFF | 12 | TRBV5-5 | .
CASSPGGYTGELFF | 14 | TRBV5-6 | .
CASSPLRTGNTEAFF | 15 | TRBV2 | TRBD1
CASRAGTDYEQYF | 13 | TRBV2 | .
CASSRSASTGNNQPQHF | 17 | TRBV5-5 | TRBD1
CASRREMNTEAFF | 13 | TRBV6-1 | .
CASRIAVARDTQYF | 14 | TRBV6-5 | .
CASSTPGTGDYGYTF | 15 | TRBV19 | TRBD1